The 24 T cell receptor beta chains reported below all come from one sample, sequenced in a study of blood T cell repertoires in COVID-19. Profiling relied on immunoSEQ multiplex PCR, and the TCRdb table lists in-frame clones only, not all of them. This table holds 130,000 to 150,000 clones, roughly nine tenths found once. The sequenced material came from peripheral blood. The receptors shown here come from a human donor in a cohort sampled during active COVID-19.

The chain links TRBV6-6 to TRBJ2-7; D is uncertain. CDR3 length: 13 amino acids. The V gene lost 5 bases and the J gene lost 2 bases, with 10 bases spanning the gap. CDR1 MNHNY and CDR2 SVGAGI come from the germline V gene (reference sequence). The CDR3 nucleotides read TGTGCCAGCAGTCCCCTTCTTACCTACGAGCAGTACTTC. It is translated as CASSPLLTYEQYF.

This rearrangement joins TRBV2 to TRBJ2-3, with 10 nucleotides matching TRBD1. Germline CDR1 SNHLY, CDR2 FYNNEI. Trimming at V came to 8 bases and at J to 1 base, leaving 6 bases not matched to a gene. The CDR3 extends over 15 amino acids. This CDR3 is CASAAGTGGTDTQYF. The DNA for the CDR3 is TGTGCCAGCGCCGCCGGGACAGGGGGCACAGATACGCAGTATTTT.

This sequence joins TRBV6-5 and TRBJ2-5; D might be TRBD1 (6 bases). This CDR3 spans 14 amino acids. Germline lookup yields CDR1 MNHEY and CDR2 SVGAGI. Trimming removed 2 bases from V and 6 bases from J, with 13 bases in between. CDR3 amino acids: CASSYMGAQKTQYF. The DNA for the CDR3 is TGTGCCAGCAGTTACATGGGGGCGCAGAAGACCCAGTACTTC.

The chain recombines TRBV7-2 with TRBJ2-7; TRBD2 matches at 13 bases. Germline CDR1 SGHTA, CDR2 FQGNSA. The trim removed 5 bases at V and 5 bases at J, leaving 9 bases unmatched. The CDR3 totals 16 residues. The CDR3 DNA is TGTGCCAGCAGCCTTACCGGGACTAGCGGGGTCGACGAGCAGTACTTC. Protein product: CASSLTGTSGVDEQYF.

V usage is TRBV28 and J usage is TRBJ2-6; 9 nucleotides line up with TRBD1. Germline V lookup: CDR1 MDHEN, CDR2 SYDVKM. The V segment lost 6 bases and the J segment 4 bases; nucleotides outside the gene matches: 10. The CDR3 length is 17 residues. The CDR3, as DNA: TGTGCCAGCAGGGGGAGGGACAGGGAATCCGGGGCCAACGTCCTGACTTTC. This codes for CASRGRDRESGANVLTF.

The chain combines TRBV2 with TRBJ2-3; the match to TRBD1 covers 7 bases. Trimming took 7 bases from V and 4 from J; bases not matched to a gene: 5. The germline V gene encodes CDR1 SNHLY and CDR2 FYNNEI. This CDR3 spans 13 amino acids. CDR3 nucleotides: TGTGCCAGCAATACACAGGGGTCAGATACGCAGTATTTT. This gives the protein CASNTQGSDTQYF.

The gene calls are TRBV5-1 and TRBJ1-4, with 7 bases lining up with TRBD1. The J segment lost 7 bases and the V segment lost 4 bases, leaving 10 bases of the junction unmatched. The CDR3 spans 15 residues. Germline lookup yields CDR1 SGHRS and CDR2 YFSETQ. This CDR3 reads CASSPGQVLREKLFF. In nucleotides, the CDR3 is TGCGCCAGCAGCCCCGGACAGGTTTTGCGTGAAAAACTGTTTTTT.

The V gene is TRBV4-3, the J gene TRBJ1-1, with D possibly TRBD1 on 6 matching bases. CDR3 size: 14 residues. Germline CDR1 reads LGHNA; CDR2 reads YSLEER. The V end lost 5 bases, the J end lost 3 bases, and 13 bases lay between the germline ends. CDR3 coding DNA: TGCGCCAGCAGCGAACAGGGCTCCCACACTGAAGCTTTCTTT. This sequence encodes CASSEQGSHTEAFF.

The rearrangement uses TRBV20-1 and TRBJ1-4; TRBD1 matches at 9 bases. Unmatched junction bases numbered 6, after V lost 3 bases and J lost 7 bases. This CDR3 spans 14 amino acids. Germline V CDR1 and CDR2: DFQATT, SNEGSKA (reference sequence). The CDR3 DNA follows: TGCAGTGCTAGTGACAGGGGGAGAGGTGAAAAACTGTTTTTT. Protein product: CSASDRGRGEKLFF.

This chain links TRBV4-1 with TRBJ2-2, with 12 bases that match TRBD2. V gave up 6 bases and J gave up 7 bases; unmatched junction bases: 9. Per germline, CDR1 MGHRA and CDR2 YSYEKL. The CDR3 covers 16 residues. The CDR3 nucleotides read TGCGCCAGCAGACTTACTAGCGGGGGGCTTATCGGGGAGCTGTTTTTT. This gives the protein CASRLTSGGLIGELFF.

This clone has only one observation. This sequence joins TRBV11-2 and TRBJ2-7; TRBD2 might be the D (6 bases). The CDR3 loop spans 15 amino acids. V dropped 3 bases and J dropped 2 bases, with 14 bases sitting between them. Per the germline V gene, CDR1 is SGHAT and CDR2 is FQNNGV. The CDR3 protein is CASSLERVGTYEQYF. The CDR3, as DNA: TGTGCCAGCAGCTTGGAGCGGGTGGGCACCTACGAGCAGTACTTC. The variable domain in full, with the rest retrieved from reference TRBV11-2 and TRBJ2-7, is EAGVAQSPRYKIIEKRQSVAFWCNPISGHATLYWYQQILGQGPKLLIQFQNNGVVDDSQLPKDRFSAERLKGVDSTLKIQPAKLEDSAVYLCASSLERVGTYEQYFGPGTRLTVT.

This chain connects TRBV2 to TRBJ1-5; D unclear. The V end lost 0 bases, the J end lost 6 bases, and 9 bases lay between the germline ends. Looked up from germline, CDR1 is SNHLY and CDR2 is FYNNEI. This CDR3 is built from 14 residues. In nucleotides, the CDR3 is TGTGCCAGCAGTGAAGCGCCGGGAATTCAGCCCCAGCATTTT. Its translation is CASSEAPGIQPQHF.

The V call is TRBV6-1, the J call TRBJ2-4; 9 nucleotides line up with TRBD2. After removal of 4 bases from V and 8 bases from J, the junction contained 21 bases not matched to a gene. The germline V gene encodes CDR1 MNHNS and CDR2 SASEGT. CDR3 length: 19 residues. The CDR3 DNA reads as TGTGCCAGCAGTGGGGTACGGCGGGGGGGCCTAAGGTTGACCGACATTCAGTACTTC. Translating gives CASSGVRRGGLRLTDIQYF.

The rearrangement links TRBV29-1 to TRBJ2-3; 10 nucleotides match TRBD2. The CDR3 extends over 14 amino acids. V lost 4 bases and J lost 2; bases outside the gene matches: 3. Germline CDR1 and CDR2: SQVTM and ANQGSEA. The CDR3 coding sequence is TGCAGCGTTGCCAGCGGGGGGGCCACAGATACGCAGTATTTT. It translates to CSVASGGATDTQYF.

CDR3 nucleotide sequence: TGTGCCAGCTCACGGGGAATACAGGGCAACTATGGCTACACCTTC. It specifies CASSRGIQGNYGYTF. This sequence joins TRBV18 and TRBJ1-2; D is perhaps TRBD1 (6 bases). V lost 4 bases and J 2 bases, leaving 14 bases between the germline ends. CDR3 length: 15 residues. CDR1 KGHSH and CDR2 LQKENI come from the germline V gene.

This clone is a singleton in its sample. The junction differs from germline at one of its ends, possibly a read error. This sequence joins TRBV7-2 and TRBJ2-7; 13 nucleotides align to TRBD2. The CDR3 is 17 residues long. Germline CDR1 reads SGHTA; CDR2 reads FQGNSA. CDR3 nucleotide sequence: TGTGCCAGCAGCCGTGGACTAGCGGGGGCCTCATCCTACGGGCAGTACTTC. This codes for CASSRGLAGASSYGQYF.

V is TRBV5-1 and J is TRBJ1-1, with 7 bases fitting TRBD1. With 2 bases clipped from V and 0 bases from J, the junction kept 7 bases outside the gene matches. The CDR3 length is 16 residues. Germline V gene sequence: CDR1 SGHRS, CDR2 YFSETQ. CDR3 amino acids: CASSFHQTGLNTEAFF. The DNA for the CDR3 is TGCGCCAGCAGCTTTCACCAGACAGGGTTGAACACTGAAGCTTTCTTT.

J is TRBJ1-1 and V is TRBV29-1; D call uncertain. Germline V gene lookup returns CDR1 SQVTM and CDR2 ANQGSEA. The CDR3 covers 11 residues. V lost 7 bases and J 10 bases, leaving 16 bases between the germline ends. The CDR3: CSATLTGGAFF. The CDR3 DNA reads as TGCAGCGCTACACTGACGGGTGGAGCTTTCTTT. Drawing the rest from reference TRBV29-1 and TRBJ1-1, the complete variable domain is SAVISQKPSRDICQRGTSLTIQCQVDSQVTMMFWYRQQPGQSLTLIATANQGSEATYESGFVIDKFPISRPNLTFSTLTVSNMSPEDSSIYLCSATLTGGAFFGQGTRLTVV.

The CDR3 here is CASSWRVTNTGELFF. CDR3 bases: TGTGCCAGCAGTTGGAGGGTTACGAACACCGGGGAGCTGTTTTTT. The rearrangement links TRBV2 to TRBJ2-2; TRBD2 is a possible D gene (6 bases). CDR1 is SNHLY, CDR2 FYNNEI, per germline. V dropped 5 bases and J dropped 0 bases, with 10 bases sitting between them. This CDR3 spans 15 amino acids. The full variable domain, with the rest looked up from reference TRBV2 and TRBJ2-2, is EPEVTQTPSHQVTQMGQEVILRCVPISNHLYFYWYRQILGQKVEFLVSFYNNEISEKSEIFDDQFSVERPDGSNFTLKIRSTKLEDSAMYFCASSWRVTNTGELFFGEGSRLTVL.

This clone showed up just once. J is TRBJ1-1 and V is TRBV2, with TRBD1 identical over 10 bases. The CDR3 sequence is 16 residues long. J lost 5 bases, V lost 6 bases, and 12 bases had no gene match. Germline V lookup: CDR1 SNHLY, CDR2 FYNNEI. The CDR3 reads CASRSGTGASGTEAFF. CDR3 bases: TGTGCCAGCAGATCCGGGACAGGGGCTTCGGGAACTGAAGCTTTCTTT.

The rearrangement joins TRBV18 to TRBJ1-2; 10 bases line up with TRBD1. Germline-derived CDR1 and CDR2 are KGHSH and LQKENI. The ends lost 5 bases at V and 2 bases at J; junction bases unmatched: 8. The CDR3 contains 16 residues. This chain's CDR3 is CASSSVRDRGNYGYTF. CDR3 coding DNA: TGTGCCAGCTCATCCGTAAGGGACAGGGGAAACTATGGCTACACCTTC.

This clone came up once. The chain has TRBV21-1 and TRBJ2-5; the table's D call of TRBD1 was not tested on the DNA. TRBV21-1 is described as a pseudogene. The CDR3 has 12 residues. The CDR3: CASSRAIETQYF. As DNA, the CDR3 is TGTGCCAGCAGCAGGGCTATAGAGACCCAGTACTTC.

J is TRBJ2-5 and V is TRBV11-2; 13 bases align to TRBD2. The CDR3 loop spans 15 amino acids. In germline, CDR1 is SGHAT, CDR2 FQNNGV. Germline trimming cut 6 bases from V and 1 base from J; bases unmatched to any gene: 2. The CDR3 nucleotides are TGTGCCAGCAGGCGGACTAGCGGGGGCCAAGAGACCCAGTACTTC. This encodes CASRRTSGGQETQYF.

The rearrangement uses TRBV11-2 and TRBJ2-2, with a possible D match to TRBD2 (6 bases). Germline CDR1 and CDR2: SGHAT and FQNNGV. The CDR3 has 17 residues. The V end was cut by 2 bases, the J end by 0 bases, with 13 bases between. CDR3 sequence: CASSLRAPGANTGELFF. In DNA, the CDR3 is TGTGCCAGCAGCTTAAGGGCTCCGGGGGCGAACACCGGGGAGCTGTTTTTT.